This T cell receptor beta chain comes out of a study of long-term antiretroviral therapy in people with HIV (dated by TCRdb to the early 2020s). Concerning the study at large: Collection of the earliest samples took place about a decade ahead of the 2015 WHO recommendation for immediate ART, at a time when ART was typically delayed until CD4 counts fell. Whether ART initiation and durable HIV suppression were associated with changes in peripheral blood TRB repertoire composition and diversity was tested in a retrospective serial study. No cross-contamination during QIAcube processing was seen in test extractions of a monoclonal T-cell line run alongside 25 to 35 polyclonal samples. Of the 25 to 30 participants with HIV, approximately 11 were female. A total of over 150 cryopreserved PBMC samples came from around 30 adults with confirmed HIV infection and were collected serially over a mean of approximately six years (range 1-12).

The full study reports these points: Owing to limited PBMC availability, only the TCR beta chain was sequenced, without alpha chain pairing. Compared with controls, HIV repertoires had narrower CDR3 length ranges, and the network structure pointed to an antigen-experienced repertoire that shifted only slightly toward naive after ART. The samples span the years 2004 to 2017, and the ART regimens used may be less effective than current regimens. Because pre-ART samples had limited cell numbers, profiling was done on unsorted PBMC rather than on sorted CD4+ and CD8+ T cells. A significant increase in TRB diversity was found to be associated with ART initiation, although TRB diversity was observed to remain significantly below that of transplant donor controls even after long-term ART. Expanded TRB clones identified before ART initiation dominated the repertoire at all time points, although this dominance fluctuated and declined in many PLHIV after ART. Inferences about post-ART repertoire changes are limited because no data were available on ART adherence, viral resistance or therapy changes.

Taken from the germline V gene (reference sequence), the CDR1 and CDR2 loops are GTSNPN and SVGIG. The cysteine opens and the phenylalanine closes a CDR3 of 13 amino acids. CDR3 DNA only is kept here, 39 bases in frame from base 1. V sheds 2 bases and J sheds 5 bases, leaving 13 bases between their ends. Participants were included only if at least one PBMC sample before ART initiation and at least two post-ART samples were available. Treatment was received in the United States of America by all participants with HIV. Before DNA extraction, cryopreserved samples of 1-10 million PBMC were thawed and then washed. At the time of the earliest PBMC sample, participants with HIV were aged between about 20 and 55 years. Each participant contributed PBMC samples from 1-4 timepoints before ART initiation and 2-8 timepoints after ART initiation, with a median of 7 samples. For every participant, serial HIV viral load, CD4+ T-cell count, ART history and demographic data were obtained. A Qiagen kit on a QIAcube was used to extract genomic DNA from unsorted PBMC, with samples processed in batches of 12.

The immunoSEQ hsTCRB v3.0 assay was used at survey level resolution for TRB variable region sequencing. The targeted TRB sequencing depth was roughly 35,000-50,000 T-cell genomes per sample. An Illumina MiSeq with a v3 150-cycle kit was used to sequence the pooled TRB libraries. Per the source publication's procedure: Analysis of repertoires was carried out in R inside a reproducible Nextflow workflow spanning QC, data transformation and analysis. Custom analyses were implemented in LymphoSeq2, an R package for AIRR-Seq data exploration. A few samples that produced fewer than 5000 total TRB sequences were removed, so under 200 HIV repertoires were analyzed. Among the roughly 200 retained HIV repertoires, 55 to 60 were collected before ART initiation and about 130 were collected after ART initiation. Repertoires were downsampled to 5000 TRB nucleotide sequences, and summary statistics were averaged over 100 downsampling iterations. TRB sequences were retained for analysis only if CDR3 regions of at least seven amino acids were present. Diversity was assessed using a clonality score derived from Shannon entropy and using the Gini coefficient. In repertoire networks, the top 5000 CDR3 amino acid sequences were linked whenever an edit distance of one separated two sequences. Antigen specificity groups and MHC restriction were predicted for TRB CDR3 amino acid sequences with GLIPH2. Known CMV, EBV, HIV or tissue antigen associations were flagged by matching CDR3 amino acid sequences against VDJdb and McPAS-TCR. Pre-ART, post-ART and control groups were compared with Wilcoxon signed-rank tests and Holm-Bonferroni correction. Here the immuneACCESS table is served through TCRdb, limited to in-frame sequences with V and J called. Missing clones are a known gap in these copies; in checked studies unresolved V genes cover under half, and the rest lacks a known reason. From that table come the V and J calls and clone size; the DNA was used to work out D and trimming. The sample table records more than 10,000 clones; over 60% of these occur just once. The ten largest clonotypes hold about a fifth of the sample.

As to this clone: Its antigen remains unidentified. No base qualities exist here, and no much larger clone lies one base off it.

The origin of this receptor is a woman in her thirties or forties with HIV. The sequenced sample was unsorted PBMCs, obtained 0.5 years before starting antiretroviral therapy. The receptor chain draws on TRBV30 and TRBJ2-7; a confident D gene designation cannot be given. The bases are TGTGCCTGGAGTCGGCGGAATCAACACGAGCAGTACTTC. It is translated as CAWSRRNQHEQYF.